The rows below give T cell receptor beta chains drawn from one sample of a study of blood T cell repertoires in COVID-19. Sequencing used immunoSEQ multiplex PCR; TCRdb keeps in-frame clones, though not all of them. The sample holds around 160,000 clones, around 87% seen once. Material: peripheral blood. Receptor source: a man in his late teens or twenties with acute or convalescent COVID-19. Both conserved end residues are part of each CDR3. The D gene is left open where the match is weak. A row's size may be missing; if present it is once, few, many or a size class.

abundance	v_gene	d_gene	j_gene	CDR3aa	CDR3nt
-	TRBV5-1	TRBD1	TRBJ1-1	CASSAPPGTGGPEEVRRGNTEAFF	TGCGCCAGCAGCGCCCCCCCCGGGACAGGGGGGCCCGAAGAAGTTAGGCGTGGTAACACTGAAGCTTTCTTT
-	TRBV5-1	TRBD2	TRBJ2-3	CASSLASGGRTDTQYF	TGCGCCAGCAGCTTGGCCAGCGGGGGTCGCACAGATACGCAGTATTTT
-	TRBV28	-	TRBJ1-2	CASAALVDYGYTF	TGTGCCAGTGCCGCCTTAGTCGACTATGGCTACACCTTC
-	TRBV19	-	TRBJ1-2	CASRISGQGRGYTF	TGTGCCAGTAGGATATCGGGGCAGGGGCGAGGCTACACCTTC
-	TRBV10-2	TRBD1	TRBJ2-6	CASSETGGSGANVLTF	TGCGCCAGCAGTGAGACAGGGGGCTCTGGGGCCAACGTCCTGACTTTC
-	TRBV28	TRBD1	TRBJ2-2	CASSLEGQRPGELFF	TGTGCTAGCAGCCTAGAGGGACAGCGTCCCGGGGAGCTGTTTTTT
-	TRBV27	-	TRBJ1-3	CASSDLTPRSGNTIYF	TGTGCCAGCAGTGACCTGACTCCACGCTCTGGAAACACCATATATTTT
few	TRBV14	-	TRBJ1-1	CASRAGEMNTEAFF	TGTGCCAGCAGAGCAGGGGAAATGAACACTGAAGCTTTCTTT
-	TRBV4-1	TRBD1	TRBJ2-5	CASSQGSTGVGETQYF	TGCGCCAGCAGCCAAGGGTCCACAGGGGTCGGGGAGACCCAGTACTTC
-	TRBV24-1	TRBD2	TRBJ2-1	CATSDQTSGDYNEQFF	TGTGCCACCAGTGACCAGACTAGCGGGGATTACAATGAGCAGTTCTTC
-	TRBV5-4	TRBD1	TRBJ1-1	CASRYRGRDTEAFF	TGTGCCAGCAGGTACAGGGGGCGGGACACTGAAGCTTTCTTT
-	TRBV14	-	TRBJ1-5	CASSHPSRGSLYQPQHF	TGTGCCAGCAGCCACCCGAGTCGGGGAAGTCTTTATCAGCCCCAGCATTTT
-	TRBV3-1/TRBV3-2	TRBD1	TRBJ1-2	CASSQAHSGTADSLNGYTF	TGTGCCAGCAGCCAAGCCCACTCCGGGACAGCGGACTCCCTTAATGGCTACACCTTC
-	TRBV5-6	TRBD1	TRBJ2-3	CASRQQGATDTQYF	TGTGCCAGCAGGCAGCAGGGGGCCACAGATACGCAGTATTTT
-	TRBV5-8	TRBD1	TRBJ1-2	CASSGDRAYGYTF	TGTGCCAGCAGCGGGGACAGGGCCTATGGCTACACCTTC
-	TRBV30	TRBD1	TRBJ1-2	CAWSVGTGGVGHYGYTF	TGTGCCTGGAGTGTAGGGACAGGGGGCGTGGGGCACTATGGCTACACCTTC
-	TRBV5-8	-	TRBJ1-4	CASSWAYPPNEKLFF	TGTGCCAGCAGCTGGGCCTACCCTCCTAATGAAAAACTGTTTTTT
-	TRBV7-2	TRBD2	TRBJ2-1	CASSSGLAYNEQFF	TGTGCCAGCAGCTCGGGACTAGCTTACAATGAGCAGTTCTTC
-	TRBV6-2/TRBV6-3	TRBD1	TRBJ2-1	CASSKGQGSQFF	TGTGCCAGCAGCAAGGGACAGGGGTCTCAGTTCTTC
-	TRBV30	-	TRBJ1-2	CAWRDDLANYGYTF	TGTGCCTGGAGGGATGACTTGGCGAACTATGGCTACACCTTC
-	TRBV27	-	TRBJ1-1	CASRQGMNTEAFF	TGTGCCAGCAGGCAGGGAATGAACACTGAAGCTTTCTTT
-	TRBV19	TRBD1	TRBJ1-1	CASSETGVGRAFF	TGTGCCAGTAGTGAGACAGGGGTGGGGAGAGCTTTCTTT
-	TRBV5-6	-	TRBJ1-5	CASSLGGAGADQPQHF	TGTGCCAGCAGCTTGGGAGGCGCAGGGGCGGATCAGCCCCAGCATTTT
once	TRBV11-2	-	TRBJ2-2	CASSLTDLNTGELFF	TGTGCCAGCAGCTTGACAGACTTGAACACCGGGGAGCTGTTTTTT
-	TRBV4-1	-	TRBJ2-1	CASSQDIWQGSNEQFF	TGCGCCAGCAGCCAAGATATTTGGCAGGGTTCCAATGAGCAGTTCTTC
-	TRBV29-1	TRBD1	TRBJ2-4	CSVGEQGAASPRDIQYF	TGCAGCGTTGGAGAACAGGGGGCTGCTTCCCCTCGGGACATTCAGTACTTC
-	TRBV9	-	TRBJ2-6	CASSFNPGANVLTF	TGTGCCAGCAGCTTTAATCCTGGGGCCAACGTCCTGACTTTC
-	TRBV15	TRBD2	TRBJ2-5	CATNSGGASETQYF	TGTGCCACTAATAGCGGGGGGGCCTCAGAGACCCAGTACTTC
-	TRBV19	-	TRBJ2-1	CASSISGYSSYNEQFF	TGTGCCAGTAGTATTTCGGGGTATAGCTCCTACAATGAGCAGTTCTTC
-	TRBV5-4	TRBD1	TRBJ1-1	CASSLRQGGDTEAFF	TGTGCCAGCAGCTTACGGCAGGGGGGTGACACTGAAGCTTTCTTT
few	TRBV5-1	TRBD2	TRBJ2-2	CASSPGLATNTGELFF	TGCGCCAGCAGCCCGGGACTAGCGACGAACACCGGGGAGCTGTTTTTT
-	TRBV2	TRBD1	TRBJ2-5	CASSVAAGGWETQYF	TGTGCCAGCAGCGTCGCGGCAGGGGGCTGGGAGACCCAGTACTTC
-	TRBV9	TRBD1	TRBJ2-5	CASSEDRVGETQYF	TGTGCCAGCAGCGAAGACAGGGTTGGGGAGACCCAGTACTTC
-	TRBV30	-	TRBJ1-1	CAWSDGVNTEAFF	TGTGCCTGGAGTGACGGGGTGAACACTGAAGCTTTCTTT
-	TRBV14	-	TRBJ2-3	CASRQMSTDTQYF	TGTGCCAGCAGGCAGATGAGCACAGATACGCAGTATTTT
-	TRBV19	TRBD1	TRBJ2-1	CASRTGGKDEQFF	TGTGCCAGTCGGACAGGGGGCAAGGATGAGCAGTTCTTC
-	TRBV6-1	-	TRBJ1-4	CASSEDPGREKLFF	TGTGCCAGCAGTGAAGACCCGGGTCGGGAAAAACTGTTTTTT
-	TRBV18	TRBD1	TRBJ2-2	CASSPDRTNTGELFF	TGTGCCAGCTCGCCGGACAGGACAAACACCGGGGAGCTGTTTTTT
-	TRBV7-9	-	TRBJ1-5	CASSPQEGQPQHF	TGTGCCAGCAGCCCCCAGGAGGGTCAGCCCCAGCATTTT
-	TRBV28	-	TRBJ2-2	CASSLTQGAGELFF	TGTGCCAGCAGTTTGACCCAGGGCGCGGGGGAGCTGTTTTTT
-	TRBV4-1	TRBD1	TRBJ2-1	CASSRSGTGFGNEQFF	TGCGCCAGCAGCCGTTCCGGGACAGGGTTCGGAAATGAGCAGTTCTTC
-	TRBV30	TRBD1	TRBJ1-1	CAWSGSRGSGTEAFF	TGTGCCTGGAGTGGAAGCAGGGGGTCCGGCACTGAAGCTTTCTTT
few	TRBV30	-	TRBJ1-5	CAWADKKYSNQPQHF	TGTGCCTGGGCGGACAAGAAGTATAGCAATCAGCCCCAGCATTTT
-	TRBV7-3	TRBD2	TRBJ2-1	CASSLISSGGASSYNEQFF	TGTGCCAGCAGCTTAATATCTAGCGGGGGGGCGAGCTCCTACAATGAGCAGTTCTTC
-	TRBV30	-	TRBJ2-7	CAWKAVDKKYSYEQYF	TGTGCCTGGAAAGCCGTGGACAAAAAGTACTCCTACGAGCAGTACTTC
-	TRBV12-5	-	TRBJ2-6	CASGLVLGSSGANVLTF	TGTGCTAGTGGTTTGGTTCTGGGGAGCTCCGGGGCCAACGTCCTGACTTTC
-	TRBV19	TRBD1	TRBJ2-5	CASSSTRGSGQETQYF	TGTGCCAGTAGCTCAACCAGGGGGTCGGGTCAAGAGACCCAGTACTTC
-	TRBV18	TRBD2	TRBJ2-5	CASSRAGGLETQYF	TGTGCCAGCTCACGAGCGGGGGGGCTGGAGACCCAGTACTTC
-	TRBV6-5	-	TRBJ2-2	CASSYGATGELFF	TGTGCCAGCAGTTACGGAGCCACCGGGGAGCTGTTTTTT
-	TRBV11-1	TRBD1	TRBJ1-1	CASSLDREDEAFF	TGTGCCAGCAGTTTAGACAGGGAAGATGAAGCTTTCTTT
once	TRBV6-2/TRBV6-3	TRBD2	TRBJ2-5	CASSRLAANQETQYF	TGTGCCAGCAGTCGGCTAGCGGCTAACCAAGAGACCCAGTACTTC
few	TRBV5-1	TRBD1	TRBJ2-3	CASSLVGQGADTQYF	TGCGCCAGCAGCTTGGTTGGACAGGGAGCAGATACGCAGTATTTT
-	TRBV5-6	-	TRBJ1-2	CASSLHRDYGYTF	TGTGCCAGCAGCTTGCACAGGGACTATGGCTACACCTTC
-	TRBV30	-	TRBJ1-2	CAWRIGGQGYTF	TGTGCCTGGAGGATTGGGGGCCAAGGCTACACCTTC
-	TRBV6-5	TRBD1	TRBJ1-2	CASSYTGTGNYGYTF	TGTGCCAGCAGTTATACCGGGACAGGGAACTATGGCTACACCTTC
few	TRBV7-6	TRBD1	TRBJ1-2	CASSSGTGGSVGYGYTF	TGTGCCAGCAGCTCGGGGACAGGGGGCTCGGTGGGCTATGGCTACACCTTC
-	TRBV13	-	TRBJ1-1	CASSLPPGSEAFF	TGTGCCAGCAGCCTACCACCGGGGAGTGAAGCTTTCTTT
-	TRBV7-9	TRBD1	TRBJ1-2	CASSRTGGDYGYTF	TGTGCCAGCAGCCGGACAGGGGGCGACTATGGCTACACCTTC
-	TRBV7-8	TRBD2	TRBJ2-2	CASSSTPGGSGATGELFF	TGTGCCAGCAGCTCAACCCCCGGAGGTAGCGGGGCCACCGGGGAGCTGTTTTTT